A selection of T cell receptor beta chains follows, all from one sample in a study of T cell responses to AZD1222 COVID-19 vaccine. The assay was immunoSEQ multiplex PCR, and TCRdb's table has in-frame clones only and misses some. The sample gives roughly 160,000 clones, around 87% of which show up once; roughly 6.9% is in the top ten. The starting material was peripheral blood, obtained on day 0 of AZD1222 vaccination. The receptors here all came from an adult in good health. Each CDR3 is given with its conserved first and last residue. The D gene is left open where the match is weak. A row's size may be missing; if present it is once, few, many or a size class.

CDR3 DNA,CDR3 protein,V gene,J gene,D gene,clone size
TGTGCCTGGAGTGTAACAGGGTGGGACTATGGCTACACCTTC,CAWSVTGWDYGYTF,TRBV30,TRBJ1-2,.,.
TGTGCCAGCAGCCCTAATTATGGAAACTACGAGCAGTACTTC,CASSPNYGNYEQYF,TRBV7-2,TRBJ2-7,.,.
TGTGCCAGCACCAGGGACAGGGGGGTATACAATGAGCAGTTCTTC,CASTRDRGVYNEQFF,TRBV2,TRBJ2-1,TRBD1,.
TGTGCCAGCAGTTTTAACACCGCCCGGGAGCTGTTTTTT,CASSFNTARELFF,TRBV12-3/TRBV12-4,TRBJ2-2,.,.
TGCGCATCCAAAAGCCCGGGGATCTCTGGGGCCAACGTCCTGACTTTC,CASKSPGISGANVLTF,TRBV5-1,TRBJ2-6,.,.
TGCGCCAGCAGCCAAGATCCTGGACGGCCTGAAGCTTTCTTT,CASSQDPGRPEAFF,TRBV4-1,TRBJ1-1,.,.
TGTGCCAGCACCAATTGGGCAGGAGGTAGTTCACCCCTCCACTTT,CASTNWAGGSSPLHF,TRBV28,TRBJ1-6,.,.
TGTGCCAGCAGGGTAACAGATACGCAGTATTTT,CASRVTDTQYF,TRBV6-5,TRBJ2-3,.,.
TGTGCCAGCAGACCTCCGGGGGCCAACGTCCTGACTTTC,CASRPPGANVLTF,TRBV27,TRBJ2-6,.,.
TGTGCCAGCATCTTCACGGGGGACTACGAGCTGTTTTTT,CASIFTGDYELFF,TRBV7-9,TRBJ2-2,TRBD2,.
TGTGCCAGCAGCTTCCCGACAGGCCCGGGGACTGAAGCTTTCTTT,CASSFPTGPGTEAFF,TRBV5-8,TRBJ1-1,.,.
TGTGCCACCAGCCGGAGCCTGGAGGGCGAGCAGTTCTTC,CATSRSLEGEQFF,TRBV15,TRBJ2-1,.,.
TGTGCCAGCAGCTCCCCCAACACTGAAGCTTTCTTT,CASSSPNTEAFF,TRBV7-9,TRBJ1-1,.,.
TGCAGTGCCTCAGCCGGTAAACTGTTTTTT,CSASAGKLFF,TRBV20-1,TRBJ1-4,.,.
TGTGCCAGTAGTATTGGGCAGACCCAGTACTTC,CASSIGQTQYF,TRBV19,TRBJ2-5,.,.
TGTGCTAGCAGCTTCGGAGCTGGCGGCACCGGGGAGCTGTTTTTT,CASSFGAGGTGELFF,TRBV7-7,TRBJ2-2,.,.
TGTGCCAGCCGGAGGGAGGGTATGGGCACAGATACGCAGTATTTT,CASRREGMGTDTQYF,TRBV6-5,TRBJ2-3,TRBD2,.
TGTGCCAGCAGCCTCCGGATAACGGGTGAAAAACTGTTTTTT,CASSLRITGEKLFF,TRBV3-1/TRBV3-2,TRBJ1-4,.,.
TGTGCCAGCAGCTTGGTTAGTACCAACACTGAAGCTTTCTTT,CASSLVSTNTEAFF,TRBV5-6,TRBJ1-1,.,.
TGTGCCAGCAGCTTTTCGGGGGCCGGGCAAGAGACCCAGTACTTC,CASSFSGAGQETQYF,TRBV5-4,TRBJ2-5,.,.
TGTGCCAGCAGCGTCTCGGATAATTCACCCCTCCACTTT,CASSVSDNSPLHF,TRBV9,TRBJ1-6,.,.
TGTGCCAGCAGCTTAGGGGGACCCACAGATACGCAGTATTTT,CASSLGGPTDTQYF,TRBV7-3,TRBJ2-3,.,.
TGTGCCAGCAGCCTCCGGAGAGGGCTAGTGGGCACAGATACGCAGTATTTT,CASSLRRGLVGTDTQYF,TRBV9,TRBJ2-3,.,.
TGTGCCAGCAGTCCCGATGGGAGCCGGGGGGGCACAGATACGCAGTATTTT,CASSPDGSRGGTDTQYF,TRBV6-4,TRBJ2-3,TRBD2,.
TGCAGCTGTCTCCCGGACAGCCGTTTTAGCACCGGGGAGCTGTTTTTT,CSCLPDSRFSTGELFF,TRBV29-1,TRBJ2-2,.,.
TGCGCCAGCAGCCAAGCATACCCGGAGCACGGGGAGCTGTTTTTT,CASSQAYPEHGELFF,TRBV4-1,TRBJ2-2,.,.
TGTGCCATCAGGGAGGACTTACTAGCGGGGGCCGATACGCAGTATTTT,CAIREDLLAGADTQYF,TRBV10-3,TRBJ2-3,TRBD2,.
TGTGCCAGCAGCACGGCGGGGAGGGGGGCAGGAGATACGCAGTATTTT,CASSTAGRGAGDTQYF,TRBV2,TRBJ2-3,.,.
TGTGCCAGCAGCCAAGGCTCAGGGATCACAGATACGCAGTATTTT,CASSQGSGITDTQYF,TRBV4-2,TRBJ2-3,.,.
TGTGCCAGCTCCCGACAGGGGTTAAACACCGGGGAGCTGTTTTTT,CASSRQGLNTGELFF,TRBV28,TRBJ2-2,TRBD1,.
TGTGCCAGCAGCGCAGGGGGAATAATCACTGAAGCTTTCTTT,CASSAGGIITEAFF,TRBV7-9,TRBJ1-1,TRBD1,.
TGTGCCAGCAGTTATGCGACTGAAGCTTTCTTT,CASSYATEAFF,TRBV6-5,TRBJ1-1,.,.
TGTGCCAGCAGCTTAGGACCCGAACGAGGGGAAGCTTTCTTT,CASSLGPERGEAFF,TRBV7-2,TRBJ1-1,.,.
TGTGCCAGCTCACCCTGGACAGGGCCGAGCAATCAGCCCCAGCATTTT,CASSPWTGPSNQPQHF,TRBV18,TRBJ1-5,TRBD1,.
TGTGCCAGCAGCCTAAGAATGGAGGCAGATACGCAGTATTTT,CASSLRMEADTQYF,TRBV4-2,TRBJ2-3,.,.
TGTGCCAGCAGCTTATCCGGGGGCTCTCAGCCCCAGCATTTT,CASSLSGGSQPQHF,TRBV7-9,TRBJ1-5,.,.
TGCGCCAGCAGCGCCATTGCGGGGGGGCGGAAAGAGACCCAGTACTTC,CASSAIAGGRKETQYF,TRBV5-1,TRBJ2-5,TRBD2,.
TGCGCCAGCAGCTTGGACCCCGGGGGGTCAGATACGCAGTATTTT,CASSLDPGGSDTQYF,TRBV5-1,TRBJ2-3,TRBD2,.
TGCAGCGTTGACCCTCAGGGTATTAGGGATGGCTACACCTTC,CSVDPQGIRDGYTF,TRBV29-1,TRBJ1-2,.,few
TGTGCCAGCAGCTTAATCGGACAGCCCCAGCATTTT,CASSLIGQPQHF,TRBV7-8,TRBJ1-5,.,once
TGCAGCGCCAGGACAGGGGAAGAGACCCAGTACTTC,CSARTGEETQYF,TRBV29-1,TRBJ2-5,TRBD1,.
TGTGCCAGCAGTTTATCGGGACAGGGCAACACCGGGGAGCTGTTTTTT,CASSLSGQGNTGELFF,TRBV27,TRBJ2-2,TRBD1,.
TGTGCCAGCAGCCAAAGGACAGGCCGGAGGGTTCAGGCTTTCTTT,CASSQRTGRRVQAFF,TRBV3-1/TRBV3-2,TRBJ1-1,TRBD1,.
TGCGCCAGCAGCTTGGGAGGGGGTTCGCCTGAAGCTTTCTTT,CASSLGGGSPEAFF,TRBV5-1,TRBJ1-1,.,few
TGTGCCAGCAGCGTAGAACCCCTGGGATTGGTAGCGGGGGTACATGAGCAGTTCTTC,CASSVEPLGLVAGVHEQFF,TRBV9,TRBJ2-1,TRBD2,.
TGTGCCACCAGTGATCCCGGGACAGGAGGGGTAGATACGCAGTATTTT,CATSDPGTGGVDTQYF,TRBV24-1,TRBJ2-3,TRBD1,.
TGTGCCAGCAGCTTGAGAACTAGCGGGGCGACTTGGCAGTACTTC,CASSLRTSGATWQYF,TRBV5-4,TRBJ2-7,TRBD2,.
TGTGCCACCAGTGATTTCTTGGGGGAAGAGAATCAGCCCCAGCATTTT,CATSDFLGEENQPQHF,TRBV24-1,TRBJ1-5,.,few
TGTGCCAGCAGCCAAGAGCTAGCGGGGGCCATGTACAATGAGCAGTTCTTC,CASSQELAGAMYNEQFF,TRBV3-1/TRBV3-2,TRBJ2-1,TRBD2,.
TGTGCCAGCAGTTTCCTGGGACTCGCGGGGGGGAGTGGGACCGGGGAGCTGTTTTTT,CASSFLGLAGGSGTGELFF,TRBV27,TRBJ2-2,TRBD2,.
TGCGCCAGCAGCTTGGATCCGGGTTGGGAGACCCAGTACTTC,CASSLDPGWETQYF,TRBV5-1,TRBJ2-5,.,.
TGTGCCAGCAGCGTTCCCCGGACAGCAGCGCTTAAAGGGCAGTTCTTC,CASSVPRTAALKGQFF,TRBV9,TRBJ2-1,.,.
TGCGCCAGCAGCTTGGGAGGTAGCGGGGGGGTTTACAATGAGCAGTTCTTC,CASSLGGSGGVYNEQFF,TRBV5-1,TRBJ2-1,TRBD2,once
TGTGCCAGCAGTTACTCCGGGGGGACGTACGAGCAGTACTTC,CASSYSGGTYEQYF,TRBV6-5,TRBJ2-7,TRBD2,.